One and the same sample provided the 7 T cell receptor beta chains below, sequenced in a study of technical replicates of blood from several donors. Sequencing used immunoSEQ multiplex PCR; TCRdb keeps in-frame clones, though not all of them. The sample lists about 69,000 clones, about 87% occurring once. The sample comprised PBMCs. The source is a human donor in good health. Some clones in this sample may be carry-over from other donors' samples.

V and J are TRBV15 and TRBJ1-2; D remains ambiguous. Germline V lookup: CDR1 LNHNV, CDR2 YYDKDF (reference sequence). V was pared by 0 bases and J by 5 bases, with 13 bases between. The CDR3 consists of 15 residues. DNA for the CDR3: TGTGCCACCAGCAGAGATCTGGTGACGGAGTATGGCTACACCTTC. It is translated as CATSRDLVTEYGYTF. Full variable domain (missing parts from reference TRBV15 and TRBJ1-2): DAMVIQNPRYQVTQFGKPVTLSCSQTLNHNVMYWYQQKSSQAPKLLFHYYDKDFNNEADTPDNFQSRRPNTSFCFLDIRSPGLGDTAMYLCATSRDLVTEYGYTFGSGTRLTVV.

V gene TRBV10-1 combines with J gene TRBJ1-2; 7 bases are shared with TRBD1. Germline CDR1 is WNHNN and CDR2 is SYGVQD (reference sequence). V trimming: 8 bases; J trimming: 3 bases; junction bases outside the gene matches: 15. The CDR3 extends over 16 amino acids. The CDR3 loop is CASGHKSQGPYYGYTF. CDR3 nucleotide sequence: TGCGCCAGCGGCCATAAGTCACAGGGGCCTTACTATGGCTACACCTTC.

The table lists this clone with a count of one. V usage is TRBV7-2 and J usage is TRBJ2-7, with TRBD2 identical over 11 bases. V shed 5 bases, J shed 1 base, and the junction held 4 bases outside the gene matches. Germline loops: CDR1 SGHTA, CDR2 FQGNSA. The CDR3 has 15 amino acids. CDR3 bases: TGTGCCAGCAGCCAGACTAGCGGGACGTCCTACGAGCAGTACTTC. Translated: CASSQTSGTSYEQYF.

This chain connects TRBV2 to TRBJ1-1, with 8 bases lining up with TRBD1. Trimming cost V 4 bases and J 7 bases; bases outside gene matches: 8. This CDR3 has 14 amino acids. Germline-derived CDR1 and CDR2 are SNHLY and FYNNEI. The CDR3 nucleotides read TGTGCCAGCAGTGGGGCAGGGGGCGATAATGAAGCTTTCTTT. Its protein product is CASSGAGGDNEAFF.

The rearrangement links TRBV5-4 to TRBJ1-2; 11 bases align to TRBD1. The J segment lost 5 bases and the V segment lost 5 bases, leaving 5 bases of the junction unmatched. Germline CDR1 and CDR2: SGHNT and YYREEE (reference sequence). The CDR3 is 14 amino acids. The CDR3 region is CASSSGTGGYGYTF. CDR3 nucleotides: TGTGCCAGCAGTTCCGGGACAGGGGGATATGGCTACACCTTC. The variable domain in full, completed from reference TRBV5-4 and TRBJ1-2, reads ETGVTQSPTHLIKTRGQQVTLRCSSQSGHNTVSWYQQALGQGPQFIFQYYREEENGRGNFPPRFSGLQFPNYSSELNVNALELDDSALYLCASSSGTGGYGYTFGSGTRLTVV.

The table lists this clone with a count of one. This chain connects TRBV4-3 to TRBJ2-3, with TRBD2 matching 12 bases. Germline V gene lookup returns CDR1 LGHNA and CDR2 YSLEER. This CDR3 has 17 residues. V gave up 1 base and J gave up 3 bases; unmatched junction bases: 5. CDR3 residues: CASSQGKGLAGTDTQYF. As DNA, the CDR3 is TGCGCCAGCAGCCAAGGCAAGGGACTAGCGGGTACAGATACGCAGTATTTT.

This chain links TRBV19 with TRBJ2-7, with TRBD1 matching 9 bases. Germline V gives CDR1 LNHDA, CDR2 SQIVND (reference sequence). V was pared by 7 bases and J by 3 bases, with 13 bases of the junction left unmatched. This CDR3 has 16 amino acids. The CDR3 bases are TGTGCCAGTATTAGGGGACCGGGACAGGGAAGCTACGAGCAGTACTTC. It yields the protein CASIRGPGQGSYEQYF.